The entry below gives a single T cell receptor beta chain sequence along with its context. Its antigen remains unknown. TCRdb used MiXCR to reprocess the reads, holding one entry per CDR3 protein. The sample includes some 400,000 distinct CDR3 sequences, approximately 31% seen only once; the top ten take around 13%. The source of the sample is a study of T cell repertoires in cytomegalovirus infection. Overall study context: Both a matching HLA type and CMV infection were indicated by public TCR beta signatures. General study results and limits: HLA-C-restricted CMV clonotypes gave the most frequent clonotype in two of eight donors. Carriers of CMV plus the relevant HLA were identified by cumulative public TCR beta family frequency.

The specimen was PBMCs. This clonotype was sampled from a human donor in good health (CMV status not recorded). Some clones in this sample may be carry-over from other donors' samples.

DNA of the CDR3: TGCGCCAGCAGCAAAGGACAGGGGGAAGGCTACGAGCAGTACTTC. Translation: CASSKGQGEGYEQYF. The J gene is TRBJ2-7, the V gene TRBV5-1; TRBD1 aligns across 10 bases. Unmatched junction bases numbered 7, after V lost 4 bases and J lost 3 bases. The CDR3 sequence is 15 residues long. Germline CDR1 SGHRS, CDR2 YFSETQ.